This TCR beta chain was captured by sequencing in a study of cytomegalovirus exposure and HLA in healthy donors. Overall study results and limits: The presence/absence work took it that sequencing depth was about the same across donors.

The primer mix had 60 Vbeta and 13 Jbeta primers. Some clones are missing from TCRdb's copy, which holds only in-frame ones; the method was immunoSEQ multiplex PCR. The top ten clones hold 1.7% of a sample with about 190,000 clones, 83% of them seen once. In germline, CDR1 is SGHDT, CDR2 YYEEEE. J lost 7 bases, V lost 1 base, and 8 bases had no gene match. The CDR3 loop spans 14 amino acids. Each donor's status was that of a healthy bone marrow donor. This clone was detected only a few times. The antigen remains unidentified. The sequenced material came from PBMCs. This chain uses TRBV5-6 with TRBJ2-7; 7 bases are shared with TRBD2. This TCR came from a middle-aged man in good health and CMV-seropositive. CDR3 DNA sequence: TGTGCCAGCAGCTTGACTGCGGGGGTAAGGGAGCAGTACTTC. Encoded protein: CASSLTAGVREQYF.